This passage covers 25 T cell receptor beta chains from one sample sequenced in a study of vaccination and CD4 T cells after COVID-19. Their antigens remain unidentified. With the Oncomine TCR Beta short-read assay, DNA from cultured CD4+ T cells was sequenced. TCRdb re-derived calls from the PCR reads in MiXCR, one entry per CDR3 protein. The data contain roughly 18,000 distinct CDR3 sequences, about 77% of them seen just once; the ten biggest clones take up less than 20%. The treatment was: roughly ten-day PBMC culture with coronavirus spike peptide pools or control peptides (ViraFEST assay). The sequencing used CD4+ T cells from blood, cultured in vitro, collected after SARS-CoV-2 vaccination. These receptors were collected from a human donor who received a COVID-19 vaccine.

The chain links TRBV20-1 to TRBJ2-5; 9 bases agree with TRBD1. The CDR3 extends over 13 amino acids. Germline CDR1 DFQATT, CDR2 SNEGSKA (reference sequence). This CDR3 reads CSNTGTGLETQYF. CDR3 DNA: TGCAGCAACACCGGGACAGGGCTAGAGACCCAGTACTTC.

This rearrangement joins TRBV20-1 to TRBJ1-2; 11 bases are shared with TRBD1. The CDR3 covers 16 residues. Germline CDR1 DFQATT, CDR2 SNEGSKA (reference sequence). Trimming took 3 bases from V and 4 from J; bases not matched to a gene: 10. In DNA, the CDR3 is TGCAGTGCTAGGTCACCGGGACAGGGGGTAGGCTATGGCTACACCTTC. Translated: CSARSPGQGVGYGYTF.

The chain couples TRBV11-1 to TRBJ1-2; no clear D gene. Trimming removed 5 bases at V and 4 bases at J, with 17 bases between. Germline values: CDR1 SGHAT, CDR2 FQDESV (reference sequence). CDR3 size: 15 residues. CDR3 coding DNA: TGTGCCAGCAGCGGGGATGGTGGCGGTGTCTATGGCTACACCTTC. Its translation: CASSGDGGGVYGYTF.

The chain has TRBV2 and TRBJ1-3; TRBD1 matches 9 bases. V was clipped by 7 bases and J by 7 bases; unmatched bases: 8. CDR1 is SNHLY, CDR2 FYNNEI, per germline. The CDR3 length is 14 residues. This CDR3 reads CASTRDREGNTIYF. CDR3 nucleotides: TGTGCCAGCACCCGGGACAGGGAGGGCAACACCATATATTTT.

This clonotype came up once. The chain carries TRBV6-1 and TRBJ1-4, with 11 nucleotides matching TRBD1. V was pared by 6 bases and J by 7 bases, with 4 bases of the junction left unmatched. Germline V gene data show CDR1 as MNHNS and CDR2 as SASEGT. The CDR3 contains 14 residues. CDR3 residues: CASSGQGAPEKLFF. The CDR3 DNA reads TGTGCCAGCAGCGGACAGGGGGCGCCTGAAAAACTGTTTTTT.

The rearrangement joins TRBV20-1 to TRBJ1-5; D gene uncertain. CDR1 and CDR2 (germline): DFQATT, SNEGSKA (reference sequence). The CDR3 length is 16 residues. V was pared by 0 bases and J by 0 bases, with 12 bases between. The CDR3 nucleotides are TGCAGTGCTAGAGATCCGTCGGGGTATAGCAATCAGCCCCAGCATTTT. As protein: CSARDPSGYSNQPQHF.

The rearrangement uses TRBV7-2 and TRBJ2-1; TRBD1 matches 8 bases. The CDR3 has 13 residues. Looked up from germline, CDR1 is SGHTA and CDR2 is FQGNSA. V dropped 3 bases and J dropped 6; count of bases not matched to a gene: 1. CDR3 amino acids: CASSFGQGNEQFF. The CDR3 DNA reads TGTGCCAGCAGCTTTGGACAGGGCAATGAGCAGTTCTTC.

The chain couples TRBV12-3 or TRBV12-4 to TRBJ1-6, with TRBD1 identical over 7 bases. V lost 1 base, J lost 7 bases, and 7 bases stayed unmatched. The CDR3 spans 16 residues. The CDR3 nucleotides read TGTGCCAGCAGTTTAGGGCCTGCAGGGGGGAATTCACCCCTCCACTTT. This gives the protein CASSLGPAGGNSPLHF.

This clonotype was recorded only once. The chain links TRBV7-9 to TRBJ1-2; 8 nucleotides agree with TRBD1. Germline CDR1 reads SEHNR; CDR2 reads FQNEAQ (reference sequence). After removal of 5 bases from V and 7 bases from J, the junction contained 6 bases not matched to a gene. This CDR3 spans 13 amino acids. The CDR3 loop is CASSPPGGGGYTF. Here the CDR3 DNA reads TGTGCCAGCAGCCCCCCAGGGGGCGGTGGCTACACCTTC.

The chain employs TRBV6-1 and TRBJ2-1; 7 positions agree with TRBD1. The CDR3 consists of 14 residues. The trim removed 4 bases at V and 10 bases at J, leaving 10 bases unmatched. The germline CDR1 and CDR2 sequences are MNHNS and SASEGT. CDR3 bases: TGTGCCAGCAGTGGCGGACAGGCCATTCGGGAGCAGTTCTTC. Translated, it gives CASSGGQAIREQFF.

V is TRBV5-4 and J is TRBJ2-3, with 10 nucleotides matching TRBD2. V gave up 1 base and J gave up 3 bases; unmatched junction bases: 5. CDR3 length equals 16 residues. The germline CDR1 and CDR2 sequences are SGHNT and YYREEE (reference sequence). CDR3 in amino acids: CASSLQSGGDTDTQYF. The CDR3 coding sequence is TGTGCCAGCAGCTTGCAAAGCGGGGGGGATACAGATACGCAGTATTTT. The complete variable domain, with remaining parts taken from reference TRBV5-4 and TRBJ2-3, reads ETGVTQSPTHLIKTRGQQVTLRCSSQSGHNTVSWYQQALGQGPQFIFQYYREEENGRGNFPPRFSGLQFPNYSSELNVNALELDDSALYLCASSLQSGGDTDTQYFGPGTRLTVL.

The CDR3 loop reads CASSDREGDTIYF. The CDR3 DNA reads as TGTGCCAGCAGTGACAGGGAGGGAGACACCATATATTTT. The chain is built from TRBV6-1 and TRBJ1-3; D possibly corresponds to TRBD1 (5 bases). CDR1 MNHNS and CDR2 SASEGT come from the germline V gene. This CDR3 is 13 amino acids long. Deletions cut 3 bases from V and 8 bases from J, with 11 bases between.

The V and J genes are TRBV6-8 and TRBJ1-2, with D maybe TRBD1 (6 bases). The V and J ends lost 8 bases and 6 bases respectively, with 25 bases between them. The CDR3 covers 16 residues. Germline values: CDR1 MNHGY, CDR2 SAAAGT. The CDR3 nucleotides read TGTGCCAGCGTCGCGAACGACCGTCAGGGGTTGGATGGCTACACCTTC. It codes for CASVANDRQGLDGYTF.

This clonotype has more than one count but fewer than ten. CDR3 loop: CASSARAMNTEAFF. The DNA of the CDR3 is TGTGCCAGCAGTGCGAGGGCCATGAACACTGAAGCTTTCTTT. The rearrangement joins TRBV2 to TRBJ1-1; D ambiguous. Deletions cut 4 bases from V and 0 bases from J, with 9 bases between. The CDR3 contains 14 residues. Germline loops: CDR1 SNHLY, CDR2 FYNNEI. The complete variable domain, with remaining parts taken from reference TRBV2 and TRBJ1-1, reads EPEVTQTPSHQVTQMGQEVILRCVPISNHLYFYWYRQILGQKVEFLVSFYNNEISEKSEIFDDQFSVERPDGSNFTLKIRSTKLEDSAMYFCASSARAMNTEAFFGQGTRLTVV.

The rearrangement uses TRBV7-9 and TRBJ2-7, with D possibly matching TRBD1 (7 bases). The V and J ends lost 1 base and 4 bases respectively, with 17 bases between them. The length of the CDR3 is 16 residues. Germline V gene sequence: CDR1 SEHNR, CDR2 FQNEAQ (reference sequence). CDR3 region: CASSLDGGGEVYEQYF. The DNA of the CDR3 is TGTGCCAGCAGCTTAGACGGAGGGGGCGAGGTTTACGAGCAGTACTTC.

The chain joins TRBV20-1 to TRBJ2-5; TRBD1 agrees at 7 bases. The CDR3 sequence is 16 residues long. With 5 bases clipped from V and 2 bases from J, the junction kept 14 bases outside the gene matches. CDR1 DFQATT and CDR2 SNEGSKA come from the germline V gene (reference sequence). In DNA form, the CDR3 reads TGCAGTGCTGGATTTAGACAGGGTGGGGGTCAAGAGACCCAGTACTTC. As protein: CSAGFRQGGGQETQYF.

CDR3 in amino acids: CSAWTGGRGQPQHF. The CDR3 bases are TGCAGTGCCTGGACAGGGGGCAGGGGCCAGCCCCAGCATTTT. This chain joins TRBV20-1 and TRBJ1-5; 11 bases agree with TRBD1. V trimming: 6 bases; J trimming: 7 bases; junction bases outside the gene matches: 8. Germline CDR1 DFQATT, CDR2 SNEGSKA (reference sequence). This CDR3 contains 14 residues.

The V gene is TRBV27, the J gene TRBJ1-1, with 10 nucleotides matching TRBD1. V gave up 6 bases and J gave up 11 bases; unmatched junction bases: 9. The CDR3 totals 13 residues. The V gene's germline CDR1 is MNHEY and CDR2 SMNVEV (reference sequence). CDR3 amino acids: CASRDLTGGRAFF. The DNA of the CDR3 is TGTGCCAGCAGGGACCTGACAGGGGGCCGCGCTTTCTTT.

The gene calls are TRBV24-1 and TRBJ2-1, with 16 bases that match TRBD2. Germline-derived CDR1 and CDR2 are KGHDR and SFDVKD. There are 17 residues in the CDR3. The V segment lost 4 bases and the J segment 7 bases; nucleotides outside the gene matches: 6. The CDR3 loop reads CATSDPVGLAGGNEQFF. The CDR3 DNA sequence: TGTGCCACCAGTGACCCCGTGGGACTAGCGGGGGGGAATGAGCAGTTCTTC.

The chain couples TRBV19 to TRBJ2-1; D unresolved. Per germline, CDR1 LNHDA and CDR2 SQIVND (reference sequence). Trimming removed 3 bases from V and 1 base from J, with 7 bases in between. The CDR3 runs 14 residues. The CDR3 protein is CASSMSVSYNEQFF. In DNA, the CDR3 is TGTGCCAGTAGTATGAGCGTTTCCTACAATGAGCAGTTCTTC.

The CDR3 coding sequence is TGTGCCAGCAGTGAAGCGGGGACTAGCGGTATATCCTACGAGCAGTACTTC. Translation: CASSEAGTSGISYEQYF. V is TRBV6-1 and J is TRBJ2-7; TRBD2 aligns across 11 bases. V shed 0 bases, J shed 1 base, and the junction held 5 bases outside the gene matches. The CDR3 extends over 17 amino acids. Germline V CDR1 and CDR2: MNHNS, SASEGT.

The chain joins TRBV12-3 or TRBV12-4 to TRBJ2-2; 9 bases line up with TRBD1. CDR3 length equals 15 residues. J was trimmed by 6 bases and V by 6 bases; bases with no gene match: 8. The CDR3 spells CASRRGQGISGELFF. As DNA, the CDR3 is TGTGCCAGCAGGCGGGGACAGGGAATATCCGGGGAGCTGTTTTTT.

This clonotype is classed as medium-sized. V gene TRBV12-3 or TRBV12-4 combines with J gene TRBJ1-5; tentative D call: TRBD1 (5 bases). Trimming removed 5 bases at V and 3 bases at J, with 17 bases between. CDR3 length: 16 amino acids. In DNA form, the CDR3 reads TGTGCCAGCAGTAAAGGAGGGGCAGGCAACAATCAGCCCCAGCATTTT. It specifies CASSKGGAGNNQPQHF.

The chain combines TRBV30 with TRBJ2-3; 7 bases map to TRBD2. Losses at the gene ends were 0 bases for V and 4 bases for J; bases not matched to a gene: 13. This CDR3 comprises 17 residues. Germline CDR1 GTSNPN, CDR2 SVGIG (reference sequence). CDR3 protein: CAWSVLAGGGRSDTQYF. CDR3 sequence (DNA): TGTGCCTGGAGTGTACTTGCTGGCGGGGGTAGGTCAGATACGCAGTATTTT. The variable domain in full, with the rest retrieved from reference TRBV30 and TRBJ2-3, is SQTIHQWPATLVQPVGSPLSLECTVEGTSNPNLYWYRQAAGRGLQLLFYSVGIGQISSEVPQNLSASRPQDRQFILSSKKLLLSDSGFYLCAWSVLAGGGRSDTQYFGPGTRLTVL.

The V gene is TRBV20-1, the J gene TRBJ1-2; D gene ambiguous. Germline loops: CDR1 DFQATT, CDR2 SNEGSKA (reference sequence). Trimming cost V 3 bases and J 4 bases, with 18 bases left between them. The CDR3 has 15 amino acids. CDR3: CSASRAGPPVYGYTF. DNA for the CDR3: TGCAGTGCTAGTAGGGCAGGCCCTCCGGTCTATGGCTACACCTTC.